This T cell receptor beta chain was retrieved from a study of CD8 T cells in Susac syndrome. The CDR3 covers 15 residues. CDR1 SEHNR and CDR2 FQNEAQ come from the germline V gene (reference sequence). Trimming removed 2 bases at V and 3 bases at J, with 14 bases between. Reverse transcription of about 0.45 to 1 ug RNA was carried out with random hexamers. TCRdb fed the immunoSEQ multiplex PCR reads into MiXCR, producing one record per CDR3 protein. The sample lists around 70,000 distinct CDR3 sequences, approximately 94% seen once, with 0.55% to 0.7% in the top ten. The sequence was collected from a human donor with multiple sclerosis. Sequencing was performed on CD8+ T cells from PBMCs. J is TRBJ2-7 and V is TRBV7-9; TRBD1 is a possible D gene (7 bases). The chain's CDR3 is CASSLRQGGNYEQYF. The CDR3 DNA reads TGTGCCAGCAGCTTACGCCAGGGGGGAAACTACGAGCAGTACTTC.